This T cell receptor (beta chain) was sequenced for a study of cytomegalovirus exposure and HLA in healthy donors (dated by TCRdb to about 2017). Study-wide context: An earlier analysis of 587 of the donors reported approximately 300 Gb of sequence data and 100 million to 130 million unique TCR beta sequences from roughly 200 million T cells. Four to six DR-DQ haplotypes were handled as single units for association and clustering, since linkage in the cohort was strong. Rather than drawing on any new phenotypic data, the later analysis identified candidate immune exposures from TCR beta sequences and the way those sequences occurred across donors. The study was designed to test whether signatures of past pathogen exposure could be identified by cataloging public T cell receptors. Every repertoire in the discovery cohort had been generated on one and the same sequencing platform. Among the roughly 400 genotyped donors, around 81% belonged to the genetic ancestry cluster associated with self-reported Caucasian donors. Along with the approximately 700-subject first cohort, a separate validation cohort of more than 90 different subjects was used. The number of typed donors differed by locus: about 620-640 for A, B, C, DRB1 and DQB1; roughly 510 for DQA1; about 600 for DPA1; and some 450 for DPB1. To predict cytomegalovirus infection status, the study combined high-throughput TCR immunosequencing, statistical association of individual TCRs with disease status, and machine learning. Donor age, sex, ethnicity and CMV serostatus were compiled together with the repertoire data. Among under 450 genotyped donors of the cohort, an average of around 240,000 unique TCR beta nucleotide sequences were sequenced per donor, about a sixth of them non-productive. HLA typing covered class I and class II loci at four-digit resolution. The study used immunosequencing to profile the T cell repertoires of approximately 630 subjects and linked those repertoires to cytomegalovirus serostatus. An early release covering more than 500 HLA-typed donors comprised approximately 290 gigabases of sequencing data and around 80 million unique TCR sequences. A later analysis re-analyzed previously published TCR beta repertoires from about 730 donors and added high-resolution HLA genotyping to study TCR occurrence patterns. In an earlier analysis of several hundred of the donors, high-throughput TCR beta sequencing was used to judge whether each TCR beta V gene segment behaved as functional or pseudogenic. A later genetic analysis took genome-wide SNP genotypes for about 55% of the 666 donors and used that subset as a discovery cohort. The investigation overall reported the following: CMV serostatus was the only immune exposure information available for the cohort. In a later genetic analysis, a missense DCLRE1C variant was associated with V-gene and J-gene trimming of TCR beta chains, and the association was replicated in an independent cohort. Seventeen rarely observed V segments, including chromosome 9 orphons, were excluded from the earlier analysis of some 590 of the donors because counts were too low. A group of highly shared sequence variants was considered likely to be a technical artifact of the sequencing pipeline. A further reported finding was that TCR beta sequences accurately predicted the HLA-A and HLA-B alleles for most subjects in the first cohort. Because HLA typing was unavailable for some donors at each locus, only the typed subset was used in association tests. Some IMGT-functional V segments, including TRBV6-2 and TRBV6-3, could not be distinguished by the 87-base-pair reads and were therefore excluded. Compared with equally common non-associated chains, HLA-associated TCR beta chains in a later analysis were more clonally expanded and had lower generation probabilities. Correlated functional status among segregating V segments might be attributable to linkage disequilibrium, but an unknown experimental factor could not be ruled out. Most CMV-associated TCR beta chains appeared to be HLA-restricted in a later analysis, and the HLA associations seemed to be driven largely by CMV exposure. Sequencing depth was assumed to be roughly uniform across donors in the presence/absence analyses, though that assumption may not hold. Most TCR sequences were observed very rarely across donors, whereas some public TCRs were present in many individuals. In a later genetic analysis, fewer N-insertions in productive TCRs were reported among donors in an Asian-associated ancestry cluster than the approximately 710-donor mean. A later analysis found that TCR association rates varied across HLA loci, with DRB1 alleles showing the most associated TCRs and HLA-C alleles the fewest. When HLA alleles, especially DR and DQ, strongly co-occurred, attributing TCR associations to individual alleles was difficult. In an earlier analysis of roughly 560 of the donors, most TCR beta V segments were observed in productive rearrangements about 87% or about 30% of the time, broadly matching IMGT annotations. According to a later analysis, parvovirus B19, influenza, CMV and Epstein-Barr virus appeared linked to several top co-occurrence clusters. The study gave a list of about 150 TCR beta chains associated with cytomegalovirus. In both the original and validation cohorts, the classifier was reported to diagnose cytomegalovirus status with high specificity and sensitivity. In vitro tests confirmed that a few of the cytomegalovirus-associated TCR beta chains recognize cytomegalovirus antigens. In a later analysis, 15,000 to 20,000 TCR beta sequences were associated with specific HLA alleles at a false discovery rate of 0.05. Only TCR beta chains were sequenced in this cohort, and the absence of alpha or paired-chain data limited detectable features. It was suggested by the authors that the approach could potentially be generalized to other disease states and immunological phenotypes.

The library was made by the immunoSEQ multiplex PCR assay. The multiplex PCR relied on a mix of 60 forward primers for TCR Vbeta segments and 13 reverse primers for TCR Jbeta segments. A multiplex PCR assay on genomic DNA amplified the CDR3 region of rearranged TCR beta genes. The amplified TCR beta libraries were sequenced on the Illumina HiSeq System as 87-base-pair reads. In the source study's methods: In a later analysis, tens of millions of unique TCR beta chains were counted across the 650 to 700 repertoires, and roughly 11 million of these chains were shared by at least two donors. Raw reads were error-corrected and collapsed into unique sequences with a nearest-neighbor algorithm that merged closely related sequences to remove PCR and sequencing errors. To assign V, D and J gene segments, CDR3 sequences were aligned to IMGT reference sequences. For a sequence to be retained, a match of at least six nucleotides to both a V gene segment and a J gene segment was required. A rearrangement was called productive if the CDR3 had no stop codons and remained in frame with V and J, and every other rearrangement was called non-productive. Following IMGT convention, CDR3 was defined as the stretch from the second conserved V-encoded cysteine up to the conserved J-encoded phenylalanine. Sequences without an unambiguous match to a single V gene segment were excluded from the earlier analysis of over 500 of the donors. In an earlier analysis of approximately 550 of the donors, V segments were called functional above 56.7% productive rearrangements and were called segregating when the between-donor standard deviation exceeded 5%. A statistical classification framework was built for diagnosing cytomegalovirus status from the catalog of TCR beta chain sequences. In a later analysis, TCR nucleotide sequences were compared against IMGT/GENE-DB human TR gene sequences so that V and J genes could be assigned. Using the TCRdist pipeline, a later analysis assigned CDR3 sequences along with most-parsimonious VDJ recombination scenarios. In a later analysis, every TCR beta chain was defined by the combination of its CDR3 amino acid sequence and its V-gene family, and reads without a unique V-gene family were dropped. To address suspected cross-contamination and a sequencing artifact, a later analysis removed several hundred highly shared, low-generation-probability nucleotide sequences. In a later analysis, a clonal expansion index for each public chain was calculated from normalized within-repertoire ranks of inferred template counts. A later analysis computed generation probabilities with a VDJ recombination model fitted to out-of-frame rearrangements, and checked the results against IGoR. In a later analysis, TCR-TCR, TCR-HLA and TCR-CMV co-occurrence was scored with hypergeometric tests, and a repertoire-size bias correction was applied to TCR pairs. In a later analysis, false discovery rates were estimated by permuting HLA or CMV assignments 20 times. A later analysis grouped co-occurring TCRs with DBSCAN, adding TCRdist sequence similarity when clustering within HLA-allele-positive subsets. For co-occurrence clustering, repertoires with fewer than 30,000 or more than 120,000 public chains were excluded, along with about five repertoires with anomalous nucleotide sharing. TCRdb took this table from immuneACCESS and kept in-frame rearrangements with V and J called. Such tables lack part of the clones; where checked against another copy, unresolved V genes explain under half of the gap, and the rest is unexplained. For V, J and clone size, that table is used; D and trimming come from the DNA. Present in this sample are about 73,000 clones, around 75% of which were seen just once. The ten largest make up roughly an eighth of the sample.

The cohort consisted of approximately 670 healthy bone marrow donors. At the time of sampling, all cohort members were nominally healthy, though unrecorded immune exposures were likely present. The donor tested CMV seronegative and was one of the 352 seronegative cohort members. A peripheral blood sample was provided by each donor, and peripheral blood mononuclear cells were used for TCR beta sequencing. Genomic DNA extraction from the blood cell samples was performed with the Qiagen DNeasy Blood Extraction Kit. Measured from the cysteine to the phenylalanine, the CDR3 is 14 residues long. This entry keeps only the CDR3 DNA: 42 bases, framed from base 1. CDR1 and CDR2 were assigned from the germline V gene (reference sequence) as LNHNV and YYDKDF. A note on this clone: Its specific antigen is unknown. Mismatch with germline at one junction end may stem from a read error.

This TCR came from a man between 65 and 85 years old in good health and CMV-seronegative. Material for sequencing was PBMCs. In this chain, TRBV15 is recombined with TRBJ2-2, and 8 junctional nucleotides match TRBD1. For the CDR3, the sequence is CATNPTGATGKLFF. The DNA sequence is given as TGTGCCACCAACCCGACAGGGGCCACCGGGAAGCTGTTTTTT.